This T cell receptor (beta chain) comes out of a study of OX40 agonist ivuxolimab in advanced cancers. Study context: A mean age of roughly 60 years, range about 20 to 85, was recorded, and 70% to 85% were male.

Generated by immunoSEQ multiplex PCR, the TCRdb table keeps only in-frame clones and is missing some. This sample carries 70,000 to 95,000 clones, around 90% of them seen once, and the ten largest clones take 1.1%. Germline values: CDR1 SGHTA, CDR2 FQGNSA. J gave up 6 bases and V 0 bases, and 4 bases lay outside the gene matches. This CDR3 has 15 amino acids. Study-wide results and caveats: In general, CD8+ T cells held more expanded clones than CD4+ did, on average.

In its sample, this clone was seen a few times. Its specificity is unknown. The sequence was collected from an adult with an advanced solid tumor such as melanoma, head and neck, liver or kidney cancer. The rearrangement joins TRBV7-2 to TRBJ1-1; TRBD1 agrees at 10 bases. Source: CD4+ or CD8+ T cells sorted from blood, taken in a trial of the OX40 agonist ivuxolimab. The CDR3, as DNA: TGTGCCAGCAGCTTAGCAGGGACAGGGGCGGCTGAAGCTTTCTTT. It translates to CASSLAGTGAAEAFF.